This T cell receptor beta chain was found in a study of T cell responses to AZD1222 COVID-19 vaccine. Findings and caveats of the study: Spike-specific TCR breadth and depth were elevated following two AZD1222 doses. Nearly half of spike-specific TCRs reportedly go after variant regions that carry no mutations.

Deletions cut 3 bases from V and 4 bases from J, with 15 bases between. Germline-derived CDR1 and CDR2 are KGHSH and LQKENI. The CDR3 sequence is 15 residues long. Only in-frame clones appear in the TCRdb table, and some are missing; sequencing was by immunoSEQ multiplex PCR. This table holds approximately 28,000 clones, over 80% found once. A note on this clone: Its cognate antigen is unknown.

The chain couples TRBV18 to TRBJ1-2; D remains ambiguous. The input for sequencing was peripheral blood, taken 28 days after the second AZD1222 dose. This TCR came from an adult who received the AZD1222 COVID-19 vaccine. CDR3 coding DNA: TGTGCCAGCTCACCGTCGGATTTCCCGCTCTATGGCTACACCTTC. Translating gives CASSPSDFPLYGYTF.